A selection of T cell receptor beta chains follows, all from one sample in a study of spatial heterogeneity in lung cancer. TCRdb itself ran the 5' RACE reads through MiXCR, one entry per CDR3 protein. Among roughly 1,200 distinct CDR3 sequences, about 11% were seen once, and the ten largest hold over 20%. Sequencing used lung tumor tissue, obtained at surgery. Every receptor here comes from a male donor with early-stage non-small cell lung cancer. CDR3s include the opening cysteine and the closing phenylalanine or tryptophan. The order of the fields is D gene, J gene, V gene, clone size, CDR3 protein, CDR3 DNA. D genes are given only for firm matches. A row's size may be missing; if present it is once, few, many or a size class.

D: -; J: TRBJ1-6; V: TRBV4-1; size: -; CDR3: CASSQDRGSSYNSPLHF; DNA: TGCGCCAGCAGCCAAGATAGGGGGAGCTCCTATAATTCACCCCTCCACTTT
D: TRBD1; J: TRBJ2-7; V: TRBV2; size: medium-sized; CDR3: CASSKDRGPWYEQYF; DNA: TGTGCCAGCAGTAAAGACAGGGGCCCCTGGTACGAGCAGTACTTC
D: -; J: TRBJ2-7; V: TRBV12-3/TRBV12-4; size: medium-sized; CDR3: CASSFFAGSYEQYF; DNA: TGTGCCAGCAGTTTTTTTGCGGGATCCTACGAGCAGTACTTC
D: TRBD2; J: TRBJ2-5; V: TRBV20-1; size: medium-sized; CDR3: CSARGVAGGPEETQYF; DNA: TGCAGTGCTAGAGGTGTAGCGGGAGGGCCAGAAGAGACCCAGTACTTC
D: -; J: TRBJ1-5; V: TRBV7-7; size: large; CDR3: CASSLTPDQPQHF; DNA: TGTGCTAGCAGCTTAACCCCTGATCAGCCCCAGCATTTT
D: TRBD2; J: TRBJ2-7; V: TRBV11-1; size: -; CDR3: CASSFDGRPYEQYF; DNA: TGTGCCAGCAGCTTCGACGGGAGGCCCTACGAGCAGTACTTC
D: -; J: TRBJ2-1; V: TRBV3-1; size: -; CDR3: CASSPRRGSEQFF; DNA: TGTGCCAGCAGCCCGAGACGGGGGTCCGAGCAGTTCTTC
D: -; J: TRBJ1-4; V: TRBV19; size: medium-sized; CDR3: CASIQTSGDEKLFF; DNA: TGTGCCAGTATCCAGACATCTGGGGATGAAAAACTGTTTTTT
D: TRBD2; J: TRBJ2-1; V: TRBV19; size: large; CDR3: CASRRGLAGGFFDEQFF; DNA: TGTGCCAGTAGGAGAGGACTAGCGGGAGGTTTTTTCGATGAGCAGTTCTTC
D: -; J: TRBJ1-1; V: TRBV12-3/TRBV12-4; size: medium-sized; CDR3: CASKWGVDTEAFF; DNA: TGTGCCAGCAAGTGGGGGGTGGACACTGAAGCTTTCTTT
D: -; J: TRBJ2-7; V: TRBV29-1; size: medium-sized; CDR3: CSVGPQGMHEQYF; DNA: TGCAGCGTTGGTCCCCAGGGGATGCACGAGCAGTACTTC
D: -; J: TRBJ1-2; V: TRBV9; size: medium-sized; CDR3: CASSAGQSTPYGYTF; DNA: TGTGCCAGCAGCGCAGGACAGAGCACTCCCTATGGCTACACCTTC
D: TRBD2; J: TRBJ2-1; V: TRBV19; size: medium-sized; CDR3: CASSIGALAGVSRYNEQFF; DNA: TGTGCCAGTAGTATTGGGGCGCTAGCGGGAGTGTCGAGGTACAATGAGCAGTTCTTC
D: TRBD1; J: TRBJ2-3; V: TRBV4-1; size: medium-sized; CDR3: CASSPGTVSTDTQYF; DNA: TGCGCCAGCAGCCCTGGGACAGTTAGCACAGATACGCAGTATTTT
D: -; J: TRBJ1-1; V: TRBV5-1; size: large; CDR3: CASSSNTEAFF; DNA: TGCGCCAGCAGCTCAAACACTGAAGCTTTCTTT
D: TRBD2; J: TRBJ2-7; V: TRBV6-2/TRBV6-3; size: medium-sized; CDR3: CASSYSSGGPGEQYF; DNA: TGTGCCAGCAGTTACTCGTCGGGAGGGCCTGGCGAGCAGTACTTC
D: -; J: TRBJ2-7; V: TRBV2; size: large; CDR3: CASSEMGGRDEQYF; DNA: TGTGCCAGCAGTGAGATGGGGGGTAGAGACGAGCAGTACTTC
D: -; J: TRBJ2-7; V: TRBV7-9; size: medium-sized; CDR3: CASSPRGWVEQYF; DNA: TGTGCCAGCAGCCCCAGAGGGTGGGTCGAGCAGTACTTC
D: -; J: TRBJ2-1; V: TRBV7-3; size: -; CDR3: CASSLITGNYNEQFF; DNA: TGTGCCAGCAGCTTAATTACGGGAAACTACAATGAGCAGTTCTTC
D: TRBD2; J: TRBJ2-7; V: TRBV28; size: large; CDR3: CASSLTSGSLYEQYF; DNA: TGTGCCAGCAGTTTGACTAGCGGGAGTCTCTACGAGCAGTACTTC